This T cell receptor (beta chain) was retrieved from a study of shared clonotypes between healthy human individuals. The wider study: Donors had three CD4 naive, three CD4 memory, two CD8 naive and one CD8 memory plate apiece.

For each subset, genomic DNA was distributed in equal portions over several immunoSEQ plates. Replicate PCRs run on sorted subsets employed approximately 0.2 ug DNA, some 33,000 T cell genomes. The assay was immunoSEQ multiplex PCR, and TCRdb's table has in-frame clones only and misses some. The sample carries roughly 300,000 clones, over 70% recorded once. CD4+ cells were split into CD45RA+ naive and CD45RA-negative memory subsets. The sequenced material came from memory CD4+ T cells sorted from blood. Subset indicated: CD45RA-negative fraction. The TCR comes from a man aged 25 to 40 in good health.

The DNA for the CDR3 is TGCGCCAGCAGCCCTTATCCCGGCCTAGGCACCGGGGAGCTGTTTTTT. It codes for CASSPYPGLGTGELFF. The chain links TRBV5-1 to TRBJ2-2; no definite D call. Germline V gives CDR1 SGHRS, CDR2 YFSETQ. The V gene lost 4 bases and the J gene lost 4 bases, with 17 bases spanning the gap. The CDR3 has 16 amino acids.